Presented here are 15 T cell receptor beta chains from one specimen sequenced in a study of cytotoxic CD8 clonotypes in ibrutinib-treated CLL. Sequencing used immunoSEQ multiplex PCR; TCRdb keeps in-frame clones, though not all of them. The repertoire holds approximately 330,000 clones, around four fifths seen once, with 6.5% to 8% in the top ten. This specimen was PBMCs, taken before ibrutinib treatment. Receptors were obtained from a human donor with chronic lymphocytic leukemia.

V usage is TRBV7-2 and J usage is TRBJ2-7; possibly TRBD1 or TRBD2 for D (5 bases each). This CDR3 spans 13 amino acids. From germline, CDR1 is SGHTA and CDR2 FQGNSA. V was trimmed by 0 bases and J by 7 bases, leaving 10 bases between them. CDR3 residues: CASSLAGRYEQYF. CDR3 DNA sequence: TGTGCCAGCAGCTTAGCGGGACGCTATGAGCAGTACTTC.

The chain uses TRBV4-1 and TRBJ2-4; a possible D gene is TRBD2 (6 bases). Deletions cut 4 bases from V and 5 bases from J, with 15 bases between. CDR3 size: 15 residues. The germline CDR1 and CDR2 sequences are MGHRA and YSYEKL. This chain's CDR3 is CASSLTIAEENIQYF. CDR3 nucleotide sequence: TGCGCCAGCAGCCTCACGATAGCGGAGGAAAACATTCAGTACTTC.

The DNA of the CDR3 is TGTGCCATCAGGGCGGAGCTGGGCCAAGAGACCCAGTACTTC. Amino acids: CAIRAELGQETQYF. The J gene is TRBJ2-5, the V gene TRBV10-3, with D unclear. CDR1 is ENHRY, CDR2 SYGVKD, per germline. The V end was cut by 6 bases, the J end by 1 base, with 12 bases between. There are 14 residues in the CDR3.

V and J are TRBV5-3 and TRBJ1-2; 9 positions agree with TRBD1. TRBV5-3 is flagged as an ORF with uncertain function. Unmatched junction bases numbered 9, after V lost 8 bases and J lost 4 bases. The CDR3 is 14 amino acids. The CDR3 DNA follows: TGTGCCAGCAAAGACAGGGGGACCACCTATGGCTACACCTTC. This sequence encodes CASKDRGTTYGYTF.

This clone was counted once. The chain employs TRBV27 and TRBJ1-2; TRBD1 matches at 7 bases. In germline, CDR1 is MNHEY, CDR2 SMNVEV (reference sequence). The V and J ends lost 8 bases and 0 bases, in that order; junction bases with no gene match: 6. The CDR3 spans 14 residues. CDR3 bases: TGTGCCAGCCCCCGGACAGGAACTAACTATGGCTACACCTTC. It is translated as CASPRTGTNYGYTF.

V and J are TRBV9 and TRBJ2-7, with a possible D match to TRBD2 (5 bases). CDR3 size: 15 residues. The germline V gene has CDR1 SGDLS and CDR2 YYNGEE. V lost 4 bases and J 2 bases, leaving 16 bases between the germline ends. The CDR3 here is CASSSGPGSPYEQYF. Written as DNA, the CDR3 is TGTGCCAGCAGCTCCGGACCGGGAAGCCCCTACGAGCAGTACTTC.

The genes are TRBV27 and TRBJ1-4; maybe TRBD1 (6 bases). Germline V gives CDR1 MNHEY, CDR2 SMNVEV (reference sequence). Between the trimmed V and J ends, which lost 4 bases and 8 bases, there was a span of 11 bases. There are 13 residues in the CDR3. In nucleotides, the CDR3 is TGTGCCAGCAGTTGGTCCGGGGGCGAAAAACTGTTTTTT. Translated, it gives CASSWSGGEKLFF.

The chain combines TRBV5-4 with TRBJ1-3, with D unclear. The CDR3 covers 12 residues. The germline V and J ends were trimmed by 6 bases and 9 bases, with 13 bases remaining between them. CDR1 is SGHNT, CDR2 YYREEE, per germline (reference sequence). Here the CDR3 reads CASTEGRGTIYF. In DNA form, the CDR3 reads TGTGCCAGCACCGAAGGCCGGGGCACCATATATTTT.

J is TRBJ2-7 and V is TRBV30; 10 nucleotides agree with TRBD2. This CDR3 comprises 15 residues. V lost 2 bases and J lost 2; bases outside the gene matches: 6. Germline V lookup: CDR1 GTSNPN, CDR2 SVGIG (reference sequence). Here the CDR3 DNA reads TGTGCCTGGAGTATGTTAGCGGGAGGAACCTACGAGCAGTACTTC. Its protein product is CAWSMLAGGTYEQYF.

This chain uses TRBV5-1 with TRBJ2-7; D is tentatively TRBD1 or TRBD2 (5 bases each). Looked up from germline, CDR1 is SGHRS and CDR2 is YFSETQ. There are 18 residues in the CDR3. The ends were cut back, 4 bases at V and 5 bases at J, with 28 bases in the middle. CDR3 coding DNA: TGCGCCAGCAGCCAGAGAAGCTTAATTCCGGGACCCAATCACGAGCAGTACTTC. It is translated as CASSQRSLIPGPNHEQYF.

The rearrangement uses TRBV5-4 and TRBJ1-4; 7 positions agree with TRBD1. The V gene end was trimmed by 0 bases and the J gene end by 2 bases; junction bases not matched to a gene: 1. CDR3 length: 15 amino acids. In germline, CDR1 is SGHNT, CDR2 YYREEE (reference sequence). The CDR3 sequence: CASSLETGTNEKLFF. CDR3 bases: TGTGCCAGCAGCTTGGAGACAGGGACTAATGAAAAACTGTTTTTT.

V and J are TRBV29-1 and TRBJ2-7; D not resolved. This CDR3 comprises 15 residues. Germline-derived CDR1 and CDR2 are SQVTM and ANQGSEA. Deletions cut 0 bases from V and 1 base from J, with 13 bases between. CDR3: CSVEDRVRSSYEQYF. Written as DNA, the CDR3 is TGCAGCGTTGAAGATCGCGTTAGGTCTTCCTACGAGCAGTACTTC.

The chain uses TRBV10-2 and TRBJ2-7; 10 bases line up with TRBD2. The CDR3 totals 14 residues. Germline lookup yields CDR1 WSHSY and CDR2 SAAADI. V was pared by 4 bases and J by 2 bases, with 2 bases of the junction left unmatched. CDR3 bases: TGCGCCAGCAGTGCTAGCGGGAGCACCTACGAGCAGTACTTC. Translating it yields CASSASGSTYEQYF.

This chain joins TRBV5-1 and TRBJ1-1; maybe TRBD1 (6 bases). Germline values: CDR1 SGHRS, CDR2 YFSETQ. The V and J ends lost 4 bases and 7 bases respectively, with 8 bases between them. The CDR3 consists of 11 residues. CDR3 sequence: CASSTQGEAFF. CDR3 nucleotide sequence: TGCGCCAGCAGCACACAGGGTGAAGCTTTCTTT.

The chain carries TRBV15 and TRBJ2-7; tentative D call: TRBD2 (5 bases). Germline lookup yields CDR1 LNHNV and CDR2 YYDKDF (reference sequence). The CDR3 is 13 residues long. The V end was cut by 0 bases, the J end by 8 bases, with 11 bases between. The CDR3 DNA reads TGTGCCACCAGCAGAGATCCTGGACTTAAGCAGTACTTC. Translation gives CATSRDPGLKQYF.